A selection of T cell receptor beta chains follows, all from one sample in a study of cytomegalovirus exposure and HLA in healthy donors. The assay was immunoSEQ multiplex PCR, and TCRdb's table has in-frame clones only and misses some. The sample carries approximately 100,000 clones, about 90% recorded once. What was sequenced was PBMCs. The origin of the receptors is a woman between 18 and 29 years old in good health and CMV-seronegative. Both conserved end residues are part of each CDR3. Each record gives: V gene, J gene, D gene, CDR3 protein. D genes are given only for firm matches.

TRBV9	TRBJ2-5	NA	CASSGRQFQETQYF
TRBV6-1	TRBJ2-7	TRBD2	CASSEAASGRVGSYEQYF
TRBV6-5	TRBJ2-7	NA	CASSLSGYEQYF
TRBV20-1	TRBJ2-7	NA	CSAPLGGGKYF
TRBV30	TRBJ1-5	TRBD1	CAWGTGDLSNQPQHF
TRBV4-3	TRBJ2-7	TRBD2	CASSQDRSGSTYEQYF
TRBV9	TRBJ1-1	TRBD1	CASSVVATGDAFF
TRBV7-3	TRBJ2-1	TRBD2	CASSWRGLGGDNEQFF
TRBV6-1	TRBJ2-3	NA	CASIRTLRGSDTQYF
TRBV11-2	TRBJ1-1	NA	CASSPTGTTEAFF
TRBV7-9	TRBJ1-5	TRBD1	CASSSDRTRYSNQPQHF
TRBV5-6	TRBJ1-5	TRBD1	CASSKTGDSNQPQHF
TRBV7-2	TRBJ2-7	NA	CASSLQGYEQYF
TRBV9	TRBJ1-5	NA	CASSRDMGNQPQHF
TRBV28	TRBJ2-1	TRBD2	CASSGASGIGEQFF
TRBV5-1	TRBJ1-5	TRBD1	CASSWGTGDQPQHF
TRBV6-1	TRBJ2-7	NA	CASTDGEPYEQYF
TRBV29-1	TRBJ1-2	NA	CSVGGGSARGYTF
TRBV7-9	TRBJ2-1	TRBD2	CASSLASRWLAGDEQFF
TRBV30	TRBJ2-1	TRBD2	CAWSQGTSGRITYNEQFF